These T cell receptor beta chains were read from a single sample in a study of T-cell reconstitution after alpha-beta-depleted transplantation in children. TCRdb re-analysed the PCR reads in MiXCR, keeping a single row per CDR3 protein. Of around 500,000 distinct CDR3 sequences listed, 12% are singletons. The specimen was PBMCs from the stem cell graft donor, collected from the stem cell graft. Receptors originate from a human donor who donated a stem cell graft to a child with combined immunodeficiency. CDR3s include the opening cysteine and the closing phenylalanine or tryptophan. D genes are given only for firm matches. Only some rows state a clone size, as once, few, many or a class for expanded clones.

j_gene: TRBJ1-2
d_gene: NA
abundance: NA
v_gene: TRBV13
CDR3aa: CASSLSHLGSYGYTF
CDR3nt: TGTGCCAGCAGCTTATCTCATTTAGGGAGTTATGGCTACACCTTC

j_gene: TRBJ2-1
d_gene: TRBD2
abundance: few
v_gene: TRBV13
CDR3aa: CASSASGLAVYNEQFF
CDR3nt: TGTGCCAGCAGCGCCTCGGGACTAGCGGTTTACAATGAGCAGTTCTTC

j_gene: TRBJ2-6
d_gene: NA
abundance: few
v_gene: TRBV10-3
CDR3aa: CAIKPGADSGANVLTF
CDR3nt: TGTGCCATCAAGCCAGGGGCGGACTCTGGGGCCAACGTCCTGACTTTC

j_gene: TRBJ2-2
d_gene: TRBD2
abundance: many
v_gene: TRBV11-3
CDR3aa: CASSGRNTGELFF
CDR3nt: TGTGCCAGTAGCGGGAGGAACACCGGGGAGCTGTTTTTT

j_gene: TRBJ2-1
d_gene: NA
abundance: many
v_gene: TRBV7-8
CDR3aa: CASSHWTEYNEQFF
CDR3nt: TGTGCCAGCAGCCACTGGACGGAATACAATGAGCAGTTCTTC

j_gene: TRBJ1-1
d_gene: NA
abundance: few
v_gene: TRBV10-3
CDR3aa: CAISESSGTTEAFF
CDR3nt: TGTGCCATCAGTGAGTCGTCTGGGACCACTGAAGCTTTCTTT

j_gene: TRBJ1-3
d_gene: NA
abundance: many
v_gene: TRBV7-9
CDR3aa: CASSREGGTGNTIYF
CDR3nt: TGTGCCAGCAGTAGAGAGGGGGGCACTGGAAACACCATATATTTT

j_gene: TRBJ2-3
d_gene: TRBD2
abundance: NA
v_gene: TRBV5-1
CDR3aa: CASRVAGGNADTQYF
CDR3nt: TGCGCCAGCAGGGTAGCGGGGGGCAACGCAGATACGCAGTATTTT

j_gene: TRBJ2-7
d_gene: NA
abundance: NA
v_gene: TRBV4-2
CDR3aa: CASSQRARDYEQYF
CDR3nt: TGTGCCAGCAGCCAACGGGCCAGGGACTACGAGCAGTACTTC

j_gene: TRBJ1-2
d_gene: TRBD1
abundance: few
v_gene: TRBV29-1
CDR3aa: CSVARTGGVYGYTF
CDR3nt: TGCAGCGTTGCTCGGACAGGGGGCGTCTATGGCTACACCTTC

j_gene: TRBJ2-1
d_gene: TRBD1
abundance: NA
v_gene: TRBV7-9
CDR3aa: CASSPTGTDNEQFF
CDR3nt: TGTGCCAGCAGCCCTACCGGGACAGACAATGAGCAGTTCTTC

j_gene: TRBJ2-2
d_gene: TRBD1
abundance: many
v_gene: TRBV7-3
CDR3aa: CASSRGDREDGELFF
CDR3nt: TGTGCCAGCAGCCGTGGGGACAGGGAGGACGGGGAGCTGTTTTTT

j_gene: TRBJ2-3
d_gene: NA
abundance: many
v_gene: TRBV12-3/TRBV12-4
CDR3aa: CASTPGTLTDTQYF
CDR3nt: TGTGCCAGCACTCCCGGGACTCTCACAGATACGCAGTATTTT

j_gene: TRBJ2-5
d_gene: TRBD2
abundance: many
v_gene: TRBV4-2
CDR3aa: CASSQDLGGAQYF
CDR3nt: TGTGCCAGCAGCCAAGATCTTGGGGGGGCCCAGTACTTC

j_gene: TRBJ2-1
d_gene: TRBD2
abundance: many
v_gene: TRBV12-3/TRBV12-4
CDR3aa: CASSETGLGAYEQFF
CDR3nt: TGTGCCAGCAGTGAAACGGGACTAGGGGCCTATGAGCAGTTCTTC

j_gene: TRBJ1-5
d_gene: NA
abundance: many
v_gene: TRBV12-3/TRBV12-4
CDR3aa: CASSPLRGSNQPQHF
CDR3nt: TGTGCCAGCAGTCCGCTGAGGGGCAGCAATCAGCCCCAGCATTTT

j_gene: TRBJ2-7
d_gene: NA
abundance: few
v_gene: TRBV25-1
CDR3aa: CATRGDRSYEQYF
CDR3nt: TGTGCCACCAGGGGGGACAGATCGTACGAGCAGTACTTC

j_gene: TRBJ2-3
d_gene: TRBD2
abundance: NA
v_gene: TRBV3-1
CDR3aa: CASSQYPGPREDTQYF
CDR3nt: TGTGCCAGCAGCCAATATCCCGGGCCGCGGGAGGATACGCAGTATTTT

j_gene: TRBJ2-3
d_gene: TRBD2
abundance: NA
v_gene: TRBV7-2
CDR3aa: CASRLAGGGTDTQYF
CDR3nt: TGTGCCAGCAGACTAGCGGGGGGAGGCACAGATACGCAGTATTTT

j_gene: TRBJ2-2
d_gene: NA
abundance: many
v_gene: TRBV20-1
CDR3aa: CSARDQEMGELFF
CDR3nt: TGCAGTGCTAGAGATCAGGAAATGGGGGAGCTGTTTTTT